This T cell receptor (beta chain) originates from a study of glioma-infiltrating T cells after dendritic cell vaccination. Sequencing was performed with immunoSEQ multiplex PCR; in TCRdb, only in-frame clones are kept and a portion is missing. Of about 82,000 clones in the sample, roughly 89% are singletons; the top ten hold approximately 3.2%. This CDR3 has 17 amino acids. Germline CDR1 is SEHNR and CDR2 is FQNEAQ (reference sequence). V dropped 5 bases and J dropped 5; count of bases not matched to a gene: 17. Sequencing used blood, obtained before dendritic cell vaccination. The chain is built from TRBV7-9 and TRBJ2-5; 7 bases line up with TRBD1. The origin of this receptor is a human donor with glioblastoma. For the CDR3, the DNA is TGTGCCAGCAGCACTCGAGACGGGACAGTTCGCGTCGAGACCCAGTACTTC. Translating gives CASSTRDGTVRVETQYF.